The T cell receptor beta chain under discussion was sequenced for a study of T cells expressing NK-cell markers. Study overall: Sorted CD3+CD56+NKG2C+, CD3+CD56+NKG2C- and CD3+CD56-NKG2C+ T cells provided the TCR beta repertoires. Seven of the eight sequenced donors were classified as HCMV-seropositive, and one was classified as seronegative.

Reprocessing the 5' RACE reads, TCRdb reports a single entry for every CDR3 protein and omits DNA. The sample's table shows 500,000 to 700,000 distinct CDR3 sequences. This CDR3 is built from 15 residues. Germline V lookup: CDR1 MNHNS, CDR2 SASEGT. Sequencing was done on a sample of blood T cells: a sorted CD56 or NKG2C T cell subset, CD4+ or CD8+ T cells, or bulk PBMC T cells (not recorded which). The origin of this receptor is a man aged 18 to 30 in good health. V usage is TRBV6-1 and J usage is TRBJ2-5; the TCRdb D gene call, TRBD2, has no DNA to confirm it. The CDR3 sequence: CASTTAGGPLETQYF.